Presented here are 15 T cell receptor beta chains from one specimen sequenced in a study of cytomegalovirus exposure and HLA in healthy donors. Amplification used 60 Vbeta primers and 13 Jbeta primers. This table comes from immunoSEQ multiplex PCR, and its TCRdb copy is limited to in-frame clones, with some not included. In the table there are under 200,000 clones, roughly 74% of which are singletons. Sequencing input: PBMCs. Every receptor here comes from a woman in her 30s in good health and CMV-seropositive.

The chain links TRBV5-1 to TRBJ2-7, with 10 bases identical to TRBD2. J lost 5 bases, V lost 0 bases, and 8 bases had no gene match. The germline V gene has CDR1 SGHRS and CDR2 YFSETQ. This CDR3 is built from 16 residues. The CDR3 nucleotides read TGCGCCAGCAGCTTGGTGGTAGCGGGAGGTAGCCACGAGCAGTACTTC. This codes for CASSLVVAGGSHEQYF.

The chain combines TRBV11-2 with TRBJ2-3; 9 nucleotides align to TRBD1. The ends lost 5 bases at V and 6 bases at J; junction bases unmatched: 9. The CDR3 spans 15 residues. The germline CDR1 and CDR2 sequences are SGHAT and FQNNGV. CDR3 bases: TGTGCCAGCAGCCCGCGGGACAGGGTCGTGGATACGCAGTATTTT. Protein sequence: CASSPRDRVVDTQYF.

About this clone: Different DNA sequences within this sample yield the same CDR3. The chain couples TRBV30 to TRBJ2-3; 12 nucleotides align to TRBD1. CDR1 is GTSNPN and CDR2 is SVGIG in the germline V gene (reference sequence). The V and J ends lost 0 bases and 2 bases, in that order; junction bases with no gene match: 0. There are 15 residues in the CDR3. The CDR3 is CAWSVGQGATDTQYF. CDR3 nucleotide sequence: TGTGCCTGGAGTGTGGGACAGGGGGCCACAGATACGCAGTATTTT.

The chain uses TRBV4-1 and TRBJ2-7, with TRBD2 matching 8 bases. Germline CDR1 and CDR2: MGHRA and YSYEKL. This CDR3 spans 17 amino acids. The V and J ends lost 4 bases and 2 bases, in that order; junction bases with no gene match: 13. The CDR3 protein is CASSPRSGAGGTYEQYF. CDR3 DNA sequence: TGCGCCAGCAGCCCCCGGAGTGGCGCGGGAGGTACCTACGAGCAGTACTTC.

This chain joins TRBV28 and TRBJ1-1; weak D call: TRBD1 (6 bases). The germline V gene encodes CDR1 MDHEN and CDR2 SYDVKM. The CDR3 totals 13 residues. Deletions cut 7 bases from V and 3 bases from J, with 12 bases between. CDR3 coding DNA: TGTGCCAGCAAGGGGGTCGGGTACACTGAAGCTTTCTTT. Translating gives CASKGVGYTEAFF.

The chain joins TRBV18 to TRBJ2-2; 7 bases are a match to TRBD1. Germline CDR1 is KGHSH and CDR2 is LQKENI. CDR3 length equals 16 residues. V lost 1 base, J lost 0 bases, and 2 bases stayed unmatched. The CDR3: CASSPQGATNTGELFF. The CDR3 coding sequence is TGTGCCAGCTCACCACAGGGGGCGACGAACACCGGGGAGCTGTTTTTT.

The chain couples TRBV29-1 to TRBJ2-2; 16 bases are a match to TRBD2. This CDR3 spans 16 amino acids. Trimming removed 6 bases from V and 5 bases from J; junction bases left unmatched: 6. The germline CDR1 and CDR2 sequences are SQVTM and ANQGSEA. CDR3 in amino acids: CSVGTSGRASTGELFF. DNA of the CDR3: TGCAGCGTGGGGACTAGCGGGAGGGCCAGTACCGGGGAGCTGTTTTTT.

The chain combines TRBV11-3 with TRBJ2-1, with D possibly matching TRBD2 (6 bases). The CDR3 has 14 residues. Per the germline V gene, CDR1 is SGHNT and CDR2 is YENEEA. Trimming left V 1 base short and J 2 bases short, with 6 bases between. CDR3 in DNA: TGTGCCAGCAGCTTAGCGGGAGCCTACAATGAGCAGTTCTTC. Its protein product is CASSLAGAYNEQFF.

CDR3 amino acids: CAITEGLLTGELFF. As DNA, the CDR3 is TGTGCCATCACAGAGGGACTACTGACCGGGGAGCTGTTTTTT. The J gene is TRBJ2-2, the V gene TRBV10-3, with 7 positions matching TRBD2. V dropped 7 bases and J dropped 5; count of bases not matched to a gene: 7. CDR1 is ENHRY, CDR2 SYGVKD, per germline. This CDR3 spans 14 amino acids.

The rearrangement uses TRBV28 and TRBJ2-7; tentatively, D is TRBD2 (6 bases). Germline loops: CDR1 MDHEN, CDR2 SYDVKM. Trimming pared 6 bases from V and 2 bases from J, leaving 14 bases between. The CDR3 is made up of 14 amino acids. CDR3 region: CASSLLGGTYEQYF. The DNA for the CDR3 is TGTGCCAGCAGCCTTCTGGGGGGTACCTACGAGCAGTACTTC.

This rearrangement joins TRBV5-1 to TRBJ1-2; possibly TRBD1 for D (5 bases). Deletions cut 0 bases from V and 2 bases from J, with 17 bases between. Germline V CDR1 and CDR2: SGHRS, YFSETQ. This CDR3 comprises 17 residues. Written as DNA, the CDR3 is TGCGCCAGCAGCTTGGCTATCGCGGGGAGACAGAACTATGGCTACACCTTC. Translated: CASSLAIAGRQNYGYTF.

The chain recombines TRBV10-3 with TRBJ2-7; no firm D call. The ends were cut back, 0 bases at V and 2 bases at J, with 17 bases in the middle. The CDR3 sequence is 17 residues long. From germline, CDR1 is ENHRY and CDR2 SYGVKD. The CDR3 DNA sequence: TGTGCCATCAGTGAGTCGATGGTGAGGAACAACCCCTACGAGCAGTACTTC. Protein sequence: CAISESMVRNNPYEQYF.

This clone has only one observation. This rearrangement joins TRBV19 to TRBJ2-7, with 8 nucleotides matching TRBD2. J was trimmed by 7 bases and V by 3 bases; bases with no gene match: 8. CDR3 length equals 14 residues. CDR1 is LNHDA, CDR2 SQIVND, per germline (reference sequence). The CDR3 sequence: CASSIGLASGEQYF. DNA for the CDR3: TGTGCCAGTAGTATCGGACTAGCTTCCGGGGAGCAGTACTTC.

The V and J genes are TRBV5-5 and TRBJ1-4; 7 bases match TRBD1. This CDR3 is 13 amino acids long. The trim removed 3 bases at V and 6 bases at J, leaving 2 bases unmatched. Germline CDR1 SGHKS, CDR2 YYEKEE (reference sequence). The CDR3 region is CASSWGTDEKLFF. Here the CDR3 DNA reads TGTGCCAGCAGCTGGGGGACAGATGAAAAACTGTTTTTT.

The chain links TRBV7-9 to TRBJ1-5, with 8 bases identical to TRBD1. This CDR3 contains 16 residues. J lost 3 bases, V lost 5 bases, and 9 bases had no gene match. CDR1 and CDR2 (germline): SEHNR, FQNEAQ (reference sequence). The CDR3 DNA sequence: TGTGCCAGCAGCCAAGGGAGGACAGGGACCAATCAGCCCCAGCATTTT. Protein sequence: CASSQGRTGTNQPQHF. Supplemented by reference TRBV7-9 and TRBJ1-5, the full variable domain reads DTGVSQNPRHKITKRGQNVTFRCDPISEHNRLYWYRQTLGQGPEFLTYFQNEAQLEKSRLLSDRFSAERPKGSFSTLEIQRTEQGDSAMYLCASSQGRTGTNQPQHFGDGTRLSIL.